Listed below are T cell receptor beta chains from one sample, sequenced in a study of control samples from healthy donors and cancer patients. TCRdb keeps only in-frame clones here, not all; method: immunoSEQ multiplex PCR. Counted here are more than 70,000 clones, around 93% occurring once; the ten biggest clones make up 2.8%. Sequencing was performed on blood. All receptors come from a woman aged 25-40 years in good health. Both conserved end residues are part of each CDR3. The D gene is left open where the match is weak. Some rows have no size entry. The others give once, few or many, or a class for an expanded clone.

abundance: .
j_gene: TRBJ2-7
v_gene: TRBV9
d_gene: TRBD1
CDR3aa: CASSPPVGTGPNEQYF
CDR3nt: TGTGCCAGCAGCCCGCCGGTCGGGACAGGGCCTAACGAGCAGTACTTC

abundance: .
j_gene: TRBJ1-5
v_gene: TRBV27
d_gene: .
CDR3aa: CASSDSSNQPQHF
CDR3nt: TGTGCCAGCAGTGACAGTAGCAATCAGCCCCAGCATTTT

abundance: .
j_gene: TRBJ2-3
v_gene: TRBV7-9
d_gene: TRBD2
CDR3aa: CASRLGLAGEDTQYF
CDR3nt: TGTGCCAGCAGACTGGGACTAGCGGGCGAAGATACGCAGTATTTT

abundance: .
j_gene: TRBJ1-2
v_gene: TRBV5-5
d_gene: .
CDR3aa: CASSSPLSGVYGYTF
CDR3nt: TGTGCCAGCAGCAGTCCGTTATCAGGCGTCTATGGCTACACCTTC

abundance: .
j_gene: TRBJ2-5
v_gene: TRBV3-1/TRBV3-2
d_gene: .
CDR3aa: CASSPPSAIETQYF
CDR3nt: TGTGCCAGCAGCCCCCCGTCGGCTATAGAGACCCAGTACTTC

abundance: once
j_gene: TRBJ1-5
v_gene: TRBV27
d_gene: .
CDR3aa: CASFPRTDPTYQPQHF
CDR3nt: TGTGCCAGCTTTCCTAGGACAGACCCTACTTATCAGCCCCAGCATTTT

abundance: .
j_gene: TRBJ1-1
v_gene: TRBV27
d_gene: TRBD1
CDR3aa: CASSLRAGGNTEAFF
CDR3nt: TGTGCCAGCAGTTTACGGGCAGGGGGGAACACTGAAGCTTTCTTT

abundance: .
j_gene: TRBJ1-4
v_gene: TRBV7-9
d_gene: .
CDR3aa: CASSLGSARTNEKLFF
CDR3nt: TGTGCCAGCAGCTTAGGGAGCGCCAGAACTAATGAAAAACTGTTTTTT

abundance: .
j_gene: TRBJ2-2
v_gene: TRBV24-1
d_gene: .
CDR3aa: CATSDWGGVMTGELFF
CDR3nt: TGTGCCACCAGTGATTGGGGAGGAGTAATGACCGGGGAGCTGTTTTTT

abundance: .
j_gene: TRBJ1-1
v_gene: TRBV10-3
d_gene: TRBD1
CDR3aa: CAISEGQGATEAFF
CDR3nt: TGTGCCATCAGCGAGGGACAGGGGGCGACTGAAGCTTTCTTT

abundance: .
j_gene: TRBJ1-4
v_gene: TRBV28
d_gene: TRBD1
CDR3aa: CASSFPGDREKLFF
CDR3nt: TGTGCCAGCAGTTTTCCGGGGGACAGGGAAAAACTGTTTTTT

abundance: .
j_gene: TRBJ2-1
v_gene: TRBV7-2
d_gene: .
CDR3aa: CASRSRATAINEQFF
CDR3nt: TGTGCCAGCAGGTCCAGGGCGACGGCTATCAATGAGCAGTTCTTC

abundance: once
j_gene: TRBJ2-5
v_gene: TRBV6-1
d_gene: .
CDR3aa: CASSEVRGAGETQYF
CDR3nt: TGTGCCAGCAGTGAAGTACGGGGCGCCGGAGAGACCCAGTACTTC

abundance: .
j_gene: TRBJ1-1
v_gene: TRBV6-1
d_gene: .
CDR3aa: CASSDPGQVNTEAFF
CDR3nt: TGTGCCAGCAGTGACCCGGGACAAGTGAACACTGAAGCTTTCTTT

abundance: .
j_gene: TRBJ1-4
v_gene: TRBV6-5
d_gene: .
CDR3aa: CASSSRGISEKLFF
CDR3nt: TGTGCCAGCAGTTCCCGGGGCATCTCAGAAAAACTGTTTTTT

abundance: .
j_gene: TRBJ2-5
v_gene: TRBV7-7
d_gene: .
CDR3aa: CASSLAGPPAETQYF
CDR3nt: TGTGCTAGCAGCTTGGCGGGGCCCCCCGCAGAGACCCAGTACTTC

abundance: .
j_gene: TRBJ1-1
v_gene: TRBV3-1/TRBV3-2
d_gene: .
CDR3aa: CASRRQASDTEAFF
CDR3nt: TGTGCCAGCAGACGACAGGCCTCGGACACTGAAGCTTTCTTT

abundance: .
j_gene: TRBJ1-1
v_gene: TRBV12-3/TRBV12-4
d_gene: TRBD1
CDR3aa: CASSFNRGNEAFF
CDR3nt: TGTGCCAGCAGTTTTAACAGGGGGAATGAAGCTTTCTTT